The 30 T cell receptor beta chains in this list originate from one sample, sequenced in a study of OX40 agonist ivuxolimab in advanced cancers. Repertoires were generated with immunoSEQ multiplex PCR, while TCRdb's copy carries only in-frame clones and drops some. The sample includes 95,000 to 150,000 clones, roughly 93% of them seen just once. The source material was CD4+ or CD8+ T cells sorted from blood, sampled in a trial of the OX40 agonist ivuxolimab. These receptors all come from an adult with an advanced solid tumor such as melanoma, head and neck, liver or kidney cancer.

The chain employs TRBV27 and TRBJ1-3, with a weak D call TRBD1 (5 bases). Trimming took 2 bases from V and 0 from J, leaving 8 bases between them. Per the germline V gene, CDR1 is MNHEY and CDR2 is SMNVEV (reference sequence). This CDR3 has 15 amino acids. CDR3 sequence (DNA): TGTGCCAGCAGTTTACGGGGGAACTCTGGAAACACCATATATTTT. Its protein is CASSLRGNSGNTIYF.

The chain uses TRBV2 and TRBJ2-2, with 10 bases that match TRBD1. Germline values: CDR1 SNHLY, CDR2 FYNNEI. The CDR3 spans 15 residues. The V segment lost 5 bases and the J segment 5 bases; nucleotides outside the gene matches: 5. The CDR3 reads CASSRDRGWTGELFF. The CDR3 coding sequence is TGTGCCAGCAGTAGGGACAGGGGCTGGACCGGGGAGCTGTTTTTT.

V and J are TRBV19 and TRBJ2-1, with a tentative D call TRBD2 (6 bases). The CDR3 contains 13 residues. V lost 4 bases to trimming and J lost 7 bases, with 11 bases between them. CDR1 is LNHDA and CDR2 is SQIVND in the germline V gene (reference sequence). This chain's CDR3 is CASSTGVRNEQFF. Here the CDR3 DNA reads TGTGCCAGTAGTACGGGAGTGAGGAATGAGCAGTTCTTC.

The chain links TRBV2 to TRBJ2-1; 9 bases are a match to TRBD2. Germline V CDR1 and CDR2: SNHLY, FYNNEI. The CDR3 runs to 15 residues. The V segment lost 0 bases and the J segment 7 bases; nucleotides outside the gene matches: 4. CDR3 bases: TGTGCCAGCAGTGAAGCAGCGGGAGGACGGAATGAGCAGTTCTTC. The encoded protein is CASSEAAGGRNEQFF.

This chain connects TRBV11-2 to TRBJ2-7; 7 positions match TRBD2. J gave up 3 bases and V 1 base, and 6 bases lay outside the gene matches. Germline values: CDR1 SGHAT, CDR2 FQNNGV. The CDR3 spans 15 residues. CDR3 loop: CASSLVRTGGYEQYF. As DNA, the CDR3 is TGTGCCAGCAGCTTAGTAAGGACGGGGGGCTACGAGCAGTACTTC.

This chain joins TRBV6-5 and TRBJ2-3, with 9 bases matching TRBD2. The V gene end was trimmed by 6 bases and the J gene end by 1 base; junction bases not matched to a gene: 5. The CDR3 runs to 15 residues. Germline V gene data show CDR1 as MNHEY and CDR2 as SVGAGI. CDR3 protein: CASRIAGARTDTQYF. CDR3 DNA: TGTGCCAGCAGAATAGCGGGGGCCCGCACAGATACGCAGTATTTT.

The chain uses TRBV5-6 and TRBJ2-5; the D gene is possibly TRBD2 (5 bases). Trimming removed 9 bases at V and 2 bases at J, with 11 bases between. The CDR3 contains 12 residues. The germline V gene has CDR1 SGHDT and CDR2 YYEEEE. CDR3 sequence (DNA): TGTGCCACGGGCCGGGATCAAGAGACCCAGTACTTC. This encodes CATGRDQETQYF. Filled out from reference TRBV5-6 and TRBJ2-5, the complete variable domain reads DAGVTQSPTHLIKTRGQQVTLRCSPKSGHDTVSWYQQALGQGPQFIFQYYEEEERQRGNFPDRFSGHQFPNYSSELNVNALLLGDSALYLCATGRDQETQYFGPGTRLLVL.

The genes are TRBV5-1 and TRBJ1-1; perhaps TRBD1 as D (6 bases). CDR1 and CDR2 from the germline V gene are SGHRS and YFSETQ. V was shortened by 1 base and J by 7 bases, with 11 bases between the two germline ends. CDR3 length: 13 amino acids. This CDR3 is CASSLMGGIEAFF. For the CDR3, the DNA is TGCGCCAGCAGCTTGATGGGGGGCATTGAAGCTTTCTTT.

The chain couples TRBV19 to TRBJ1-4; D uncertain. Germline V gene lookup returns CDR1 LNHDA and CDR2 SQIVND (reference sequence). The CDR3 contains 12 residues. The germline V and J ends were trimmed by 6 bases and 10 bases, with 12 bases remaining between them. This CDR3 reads CASREEWGKLFF. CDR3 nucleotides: TGTGCCAGTAGGGAGGAATGGGGAAAACTGTTTTTT.

In DNA, the CDR3 is TGTGCCAGCAGCTTAACGAACGCCGTAGGCAATGAGCAGTTCTTC. Translation gives CASSLTNAVGNEQFF. The V call is TRBV7-3, the J call TRBJ2-1; D not resolved. Germline V gene data show CDR1 as SGHTA and CDR2 as FQGTGA. The V gene lost 0 bases and the J gene lost 6 bases, with 12 bases spanning the gap. The CDR3 extends over 15 amino acids.

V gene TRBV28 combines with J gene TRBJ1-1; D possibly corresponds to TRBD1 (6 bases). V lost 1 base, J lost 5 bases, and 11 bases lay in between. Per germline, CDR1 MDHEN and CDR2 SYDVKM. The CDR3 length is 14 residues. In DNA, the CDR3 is TGTGCCAGCAGTTTATTAAGGGGGGGTACTGAAGCTTTCTTT. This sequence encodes CASSLLRGGTEAFF. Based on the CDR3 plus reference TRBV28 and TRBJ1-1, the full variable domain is DVKVTQSSRYLVKRTGEKVFLECVQDMDHENMFWYRQDPGLGLRLIYFSYDVKMKEKGDIPEGYSVSREKKERFSLILESASTNQTSMYLCASSLLRGGTEAFFGQGTRLTVV.

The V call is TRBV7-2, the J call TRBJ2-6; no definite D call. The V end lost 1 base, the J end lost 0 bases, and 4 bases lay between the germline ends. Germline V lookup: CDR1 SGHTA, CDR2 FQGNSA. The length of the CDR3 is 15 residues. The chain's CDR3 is CASSLGRSGANVLTF. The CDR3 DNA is TGTGCCAGCAGCTTAGGTCGCTCTGGGGCCAACGTCCTGACTTTC. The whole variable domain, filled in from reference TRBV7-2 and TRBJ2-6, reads GAGVSQSPSNKVTEKGKDVELRCDPISGHTALYWYRQSLGQGLEFLIYFQGNSAPDKSGLPSDRFSAERTGGSVSTLTIQRTQQEDSAVYLCASSLGRSGANVLTFGAGSRLTVL.

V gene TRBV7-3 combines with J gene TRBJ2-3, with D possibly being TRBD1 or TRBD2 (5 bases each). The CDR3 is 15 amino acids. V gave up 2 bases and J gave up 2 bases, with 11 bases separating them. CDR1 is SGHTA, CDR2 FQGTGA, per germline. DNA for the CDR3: TGTGCCAGCAGCTTATATGGGGGAAACACAGATACGCAGTATTTT. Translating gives CASSLYGGNTDTQYF.

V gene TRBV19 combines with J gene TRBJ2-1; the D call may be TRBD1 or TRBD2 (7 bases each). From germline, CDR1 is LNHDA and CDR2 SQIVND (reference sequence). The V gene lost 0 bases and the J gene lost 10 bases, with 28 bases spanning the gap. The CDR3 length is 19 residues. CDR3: CASSIEGDRGLGGWKEQFF. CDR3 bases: TGTGCCAGTAGTATAGAAGGGGACAGAGGACTAGGGGGATGGAAGGAGCAGTTCTTC.

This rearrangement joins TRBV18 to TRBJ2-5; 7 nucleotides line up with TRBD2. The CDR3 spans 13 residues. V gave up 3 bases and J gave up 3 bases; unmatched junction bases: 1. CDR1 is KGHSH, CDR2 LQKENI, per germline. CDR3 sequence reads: CASSPLAEETQYF. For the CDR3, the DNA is TGTGCCAGCTCACCCCTAGCGGAAGAGACCCAGTACTTC.

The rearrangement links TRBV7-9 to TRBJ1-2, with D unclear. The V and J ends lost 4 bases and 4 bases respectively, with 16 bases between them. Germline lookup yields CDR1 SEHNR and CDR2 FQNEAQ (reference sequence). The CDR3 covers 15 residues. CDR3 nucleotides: TGTGCCAGCAGCTCATCTAGCTTCGCAGGCTATGGCTACACCTTC. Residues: CASSSSSFAGYGYTF.

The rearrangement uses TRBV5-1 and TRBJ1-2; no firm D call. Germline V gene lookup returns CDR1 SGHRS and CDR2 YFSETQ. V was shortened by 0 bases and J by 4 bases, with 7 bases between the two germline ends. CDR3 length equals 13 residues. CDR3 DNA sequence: TGCGCCAGCAGCTTGGACGGAACCTATGGCTACACCTTC. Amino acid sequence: CASSLDGTYGYTF.

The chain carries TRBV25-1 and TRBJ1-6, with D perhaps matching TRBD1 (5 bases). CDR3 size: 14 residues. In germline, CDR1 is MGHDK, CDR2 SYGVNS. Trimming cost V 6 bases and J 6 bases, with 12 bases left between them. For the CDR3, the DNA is TGTGCCAGCAGGGAGACAGCCTTTAATTCACCCCTCCACTTT. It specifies CASRETAFNSPLHF.

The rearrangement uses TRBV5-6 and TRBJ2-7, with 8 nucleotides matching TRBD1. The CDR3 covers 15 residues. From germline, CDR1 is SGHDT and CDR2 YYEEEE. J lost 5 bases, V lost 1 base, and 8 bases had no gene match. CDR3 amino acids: CASSLSWTGSHEQYF. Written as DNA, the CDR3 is TGTGCCAGCAGCTTGAGCTGGACAGGGAGTCACGAGCAGTACTTC.

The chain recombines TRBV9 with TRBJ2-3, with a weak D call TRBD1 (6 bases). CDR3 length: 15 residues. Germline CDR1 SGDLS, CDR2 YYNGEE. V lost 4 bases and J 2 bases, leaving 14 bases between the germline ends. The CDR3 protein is CASSPQGRPTDTQYF. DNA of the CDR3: TGTGCCAGCAGCCCTCAGGGGCGTCCCACAGATACGCAGTATTTT.

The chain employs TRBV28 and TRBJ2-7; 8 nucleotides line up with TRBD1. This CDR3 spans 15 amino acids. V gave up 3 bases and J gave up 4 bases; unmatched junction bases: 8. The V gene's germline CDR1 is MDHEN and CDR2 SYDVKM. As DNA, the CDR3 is TGTGCCAGCAGTTTCCGGGACAGGTTAATATACGAGCAGTACTTC. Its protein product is CASSFRDRLIYEQYF.

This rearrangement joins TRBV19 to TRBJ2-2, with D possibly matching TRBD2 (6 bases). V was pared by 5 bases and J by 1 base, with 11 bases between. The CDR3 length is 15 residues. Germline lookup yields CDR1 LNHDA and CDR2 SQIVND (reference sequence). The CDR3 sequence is CASSGDSLNTGELFF. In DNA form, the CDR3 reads TGTGCCAGTAGTGGGGACTCCTTGAACACCGGGGAGCTGTTTTTT.

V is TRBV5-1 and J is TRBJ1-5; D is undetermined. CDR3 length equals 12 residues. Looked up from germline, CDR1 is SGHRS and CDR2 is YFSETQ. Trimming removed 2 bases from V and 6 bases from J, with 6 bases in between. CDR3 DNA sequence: TGCGCCAGCAGCTTTGAAGGTCAGCCCCAGCATTTT. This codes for CASSFEGQPQHF.

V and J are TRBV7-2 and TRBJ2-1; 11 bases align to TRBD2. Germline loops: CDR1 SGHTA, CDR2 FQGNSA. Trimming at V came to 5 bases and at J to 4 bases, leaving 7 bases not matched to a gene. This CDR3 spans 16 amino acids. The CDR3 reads CASSPRGTSGYNEQFF. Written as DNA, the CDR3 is TGTGCCAGCAGCCCCCGCGGGACTAGCGGATACAATGAGCAGTTCTTC.

The CDR3 is CASSLGPGIDTQYF. The CDR3 region has the DNA TGTGCCAGCAGCTTAGGGCCAGGTATAGATACGCAGTATTTT. V gene TRBV7-2 combines with J gene TRBJ2-3, with D unresolved. This CDR3 has 14 residues. Trimming cost V 1 base and J 5 bases, with 10 bases left between them. Germline V gives CDR1 SGHTA, CDR2 FQGNSA.

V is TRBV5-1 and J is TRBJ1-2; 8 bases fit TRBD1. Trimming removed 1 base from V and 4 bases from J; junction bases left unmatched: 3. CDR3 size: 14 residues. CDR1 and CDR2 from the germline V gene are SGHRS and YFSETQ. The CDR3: CASSLQGATYGYTF. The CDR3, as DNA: TGCGCCAGCAGCTTGCAGGGGGCAACCTATGGCTACACCTTC.

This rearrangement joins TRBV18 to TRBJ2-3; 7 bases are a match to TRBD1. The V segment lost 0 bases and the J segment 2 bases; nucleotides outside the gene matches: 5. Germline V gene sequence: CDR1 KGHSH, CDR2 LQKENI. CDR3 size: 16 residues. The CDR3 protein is CASSPPGTANTDTQYF. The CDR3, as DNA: TGTGCCAGCTCACCACCCGGGACAGCGAACACAGATACGCAGTATTTT.

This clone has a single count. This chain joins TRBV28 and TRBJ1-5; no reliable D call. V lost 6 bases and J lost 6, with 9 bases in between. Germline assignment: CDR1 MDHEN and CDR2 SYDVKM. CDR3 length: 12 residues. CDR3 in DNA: TGTGCCAGCAGCAGATGGTCTCAGCCCCAGCATTTT. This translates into CASSRWSQPQHF.

CDR3 nucleotide sequence: TGTGCCAGCAGTCCCGGACAGGTTAATGAAAAACTGTTTTTT. Amino acid sequence: CASSPGQVNEKLFF. The rearrangement links TRBV6-5 to TRBJ1-4, with 7 bases lining up with TRBD1. Germline V lookup: CDR1 MNHEY, CDR2 SVGAGI. V lost 5 bases to trimming and J lost 4 bases; unmatched junction nucleotides: 4. The CDR3 extends over 14 amino acids.

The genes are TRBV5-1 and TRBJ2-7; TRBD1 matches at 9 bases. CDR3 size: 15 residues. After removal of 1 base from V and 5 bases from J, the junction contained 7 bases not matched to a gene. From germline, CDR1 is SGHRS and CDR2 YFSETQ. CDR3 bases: TGCGCCAGCAGCTTGTCCGGGACAGGGATTGACGAGCAGTACTTC. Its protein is CASSLSGTGIDEQYF. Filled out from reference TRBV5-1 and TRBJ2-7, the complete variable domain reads KAGVTQTPRYLIKTRGQQVTLSCSPISGHRSVSWYQQTPGQGLQFLFEYFSETQRNKGNFPGRFSGRQFSNSRSEMNVSTLELGDSALYLCASSLSGTGIDEQYFGPGTRLTVT.